One TCR beta chain is described in this entry. The target antigen is unknown. Template switching with 5'RACE generated the TCR cDNA and added a universal primer site and UMIs. Via MiXCR, TCRdb re-called the 5' RACE reads, giving one row per CDR3 protein. Among 250,000 to 300,000 distinct CDR3 sequences, 5.2% were seen once, and the ten largest hold less than 3.5%. These data are taken from a study of T cells after yellow fever vaccination. Study details: Fractions of limited cellularity were prepared by means of SMART-Seq v4 Ultra Low Input.

The CDR3 spans 16 residues. The germline V gene encodes CDR1 SNHLY and CDR2 FYNNEI. V shed 2 bases and J shed 1 base, with 12 bases lying between them. General observations from the study: Most primary-vaccination clones reappeared after the booster (approximately 97% CD4, roughly 90% CD8). Relatively few clonotypes were ones that appeared in both CD4 and CD8 compartments.

V usage is TRBV2 and J usage is TRBJ1-3; possibly TRBD1 for D (5 bases). The sample here was CD4+ T cells sorted from PBMCs, taken on the day of the yellow fever booster vaccination. The sequence was collected from a young man who received the YFV17D yellow fever vaccine. CDR3 DNA: TGTGCCAGCAGTGAACTGGGGCTTACTTCTGGAAACACCATATATTTT. It specifies CASSELGLTSGNTIYF.